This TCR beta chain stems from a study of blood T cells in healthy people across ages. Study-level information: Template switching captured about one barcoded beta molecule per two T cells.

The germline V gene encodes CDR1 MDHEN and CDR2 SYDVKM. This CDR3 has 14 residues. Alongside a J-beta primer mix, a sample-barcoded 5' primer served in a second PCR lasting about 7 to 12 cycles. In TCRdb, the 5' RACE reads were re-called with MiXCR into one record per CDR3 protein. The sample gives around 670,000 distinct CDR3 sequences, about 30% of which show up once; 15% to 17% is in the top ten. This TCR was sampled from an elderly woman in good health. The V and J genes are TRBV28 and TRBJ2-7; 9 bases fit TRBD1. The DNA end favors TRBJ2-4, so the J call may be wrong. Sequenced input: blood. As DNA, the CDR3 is TGTGCCAGCAGCGGGACAGGGAGATCGAACATTCAGTACTTC. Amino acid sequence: CASSGTGRSNIQYF.